In its sample, the clone carrying this T cell receptor beta chain is medium-sized. The antigen is unknown. RNA transcripts served as the template for amplifying TCR beta CDR3 regions. The TCR CDR3 was amplified in a first-round RT-PCR using the HTBI primer set. TCRdb ran MiXCR on the multiplex PCR reads and lists one entry per CDR3 protein. The data show under 30,000 distinct CDR3 sequences, 45% to 50% seen once. The data belong to a study of T cells in Graves' hyperthyroidism and ophthalmopathy. Broader study findings: Most thyroid clonotypes that were expanded above 0.001 also turned up in blood. Ophthalmopathy got predicted by the model a median about 6.7 months before its onset.

CDR1 is KGHDR and CDR2 is SFDVKD in the germline V gene. V dropped 5 bases and J dropped 0 bases, with 16 bases sitting between them. The CDR3 totals 17 residues. Hyperthyroidism, newly diagnosed and lasting under 2 months, affected patients aged 18 to 65. Diagnostic assessment was based on clinical symptoms, serum thyroxine and TRAb, thyroid ultrasound and orbital computed tomography. The chain uses TRBV24-1 and TRBJ1-5; the D is unclear. The sequence derives from a woman aged 35 to 49 with Graves' hyperthyroidism that later progressed to Graves' ophthalmopathy. The sample consisted of blood. CDR3 bases: TGTGCCACCAGTGGCACCGAAGGAGGAAATAGCAATCAGCCCCAGCATTTT. Protein: CATSGTEGGNSNQPQHF.